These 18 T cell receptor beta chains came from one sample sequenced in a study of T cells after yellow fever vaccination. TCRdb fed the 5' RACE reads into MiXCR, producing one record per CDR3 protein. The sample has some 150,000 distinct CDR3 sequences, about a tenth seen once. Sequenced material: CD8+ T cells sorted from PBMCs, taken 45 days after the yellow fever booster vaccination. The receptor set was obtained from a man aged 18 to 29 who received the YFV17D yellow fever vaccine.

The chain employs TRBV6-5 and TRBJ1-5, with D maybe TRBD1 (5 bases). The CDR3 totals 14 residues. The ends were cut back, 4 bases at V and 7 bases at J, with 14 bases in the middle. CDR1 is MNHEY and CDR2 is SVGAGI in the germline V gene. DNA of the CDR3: TGTGCCAGCAGTTTGGGGCGGGCGCGGCAGCCCCAGCATTTT. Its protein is CASSLGRARQPQHF.

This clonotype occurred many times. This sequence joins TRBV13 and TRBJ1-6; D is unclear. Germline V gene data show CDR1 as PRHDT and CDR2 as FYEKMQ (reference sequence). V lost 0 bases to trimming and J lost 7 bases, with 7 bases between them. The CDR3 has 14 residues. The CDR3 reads CASSLGGWNSPLHF. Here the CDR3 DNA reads TGTGCCAGCAGCTTAGGGGGGTGGAATTCACCCCTCCACTTT. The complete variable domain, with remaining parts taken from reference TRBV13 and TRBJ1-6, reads AAGVIQSPRHLIKEKRETATLKCYPIPRHDTVYWYQQGPGQDPQFLISFYEKMQSDKGSIPDRFSAQQFSDYHSELNMSSLELGDSALYFCASSLGGWNSPLHFGNGTRLTVT.

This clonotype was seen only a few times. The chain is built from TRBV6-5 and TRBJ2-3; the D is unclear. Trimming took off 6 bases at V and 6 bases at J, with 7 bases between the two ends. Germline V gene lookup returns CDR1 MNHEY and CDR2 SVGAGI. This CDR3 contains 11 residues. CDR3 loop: CASSFWDTQYF. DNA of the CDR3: TGTGCCAGCAGCTTCTGGGATACGCAGTATTTT.

The CDR3 region has the DNA TGTGCCACTTTGGACAGGGGGGGAACAGATACGCAGTATTTT. Translating gives CATLDRGGTDTQYF. This chain uses TRBV10-3 with TRBJ2-3, with TRBD1 identical over 10 bases. The CDR3 is 14 residues long. The germline CDR1 and CDR2 sequences are ENHRY and SYGVKD. V was pared by 10 bases and J by 3 bases, with 7 bases of the junction left unmatched.

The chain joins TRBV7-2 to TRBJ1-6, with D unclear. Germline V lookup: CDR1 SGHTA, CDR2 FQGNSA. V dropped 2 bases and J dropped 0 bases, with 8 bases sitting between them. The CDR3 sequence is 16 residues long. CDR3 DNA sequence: TGTGCCAGCAGCTTACGGACTAGCTCCTATAATTCACCCCTCCACTTT. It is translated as CASSLRTSSYNSPLHF. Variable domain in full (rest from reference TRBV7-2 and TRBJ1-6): GAGVSQSPSNKVTEKGKDVELRCDPISGHTALYWYRQSLGQGLEFLIYFQGNSAPDKSGLPSDRFSAERTGGSVSTLTIQRTQQEDSAVYLCASSLRTSSYNSPLHFGNGTRLTVT.

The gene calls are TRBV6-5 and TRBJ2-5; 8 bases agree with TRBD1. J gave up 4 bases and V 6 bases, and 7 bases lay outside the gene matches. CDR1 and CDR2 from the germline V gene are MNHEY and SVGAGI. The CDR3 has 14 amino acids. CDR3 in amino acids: CASSRTGFGETQYF. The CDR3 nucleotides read TGTGCCAGCAGCCGGACAGGGTTCGGAGAGACCCAGTACTTC.

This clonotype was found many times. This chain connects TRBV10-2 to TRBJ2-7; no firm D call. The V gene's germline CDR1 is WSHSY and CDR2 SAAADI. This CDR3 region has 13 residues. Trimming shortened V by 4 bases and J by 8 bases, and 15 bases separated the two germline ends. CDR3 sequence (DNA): TGCGCCAGCAGTGTACTTCTGATTGGAAAGCAGTACGTC. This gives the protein CASSVLLIGKQYV.

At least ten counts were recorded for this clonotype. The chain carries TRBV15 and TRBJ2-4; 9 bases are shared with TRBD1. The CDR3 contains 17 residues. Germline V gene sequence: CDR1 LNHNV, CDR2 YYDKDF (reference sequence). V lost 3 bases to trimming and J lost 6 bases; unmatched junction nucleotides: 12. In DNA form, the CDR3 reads TGTGCCACCAGCAGTCGGGACAGGGCGCAGGTAGCAAACATTCAGTACTTC. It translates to CATSSRDRAQVANIQYF. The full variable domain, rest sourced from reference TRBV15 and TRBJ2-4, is DAMVIQNPRYQVTQFGKPVTLSCSQTLNHNVMYWYQQKSSQAPKLLFHYYDKDFNNEADTPDNFQSRRPNTSFCFLDIRSPGLGDTAMYLCATSSRDRAQVANIQYFGAGTRLSVL.

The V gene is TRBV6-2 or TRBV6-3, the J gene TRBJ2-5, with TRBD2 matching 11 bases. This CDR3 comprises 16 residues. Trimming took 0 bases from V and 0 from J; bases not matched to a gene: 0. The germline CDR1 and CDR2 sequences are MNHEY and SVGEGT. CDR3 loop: CASSYSTSGDQETQYF. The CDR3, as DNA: TGTGCCAGCAGTTACTCGACTAGCGGGGACCAAGAGACCCAGTACTTC.

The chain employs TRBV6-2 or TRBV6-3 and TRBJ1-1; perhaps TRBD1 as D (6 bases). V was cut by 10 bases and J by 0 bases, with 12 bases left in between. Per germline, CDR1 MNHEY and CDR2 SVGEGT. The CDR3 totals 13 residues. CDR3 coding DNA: TGTGCCACCGGGACATCCATGAACACTGAAGCTTTCTTT. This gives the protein CATGTSMNTEAFF.

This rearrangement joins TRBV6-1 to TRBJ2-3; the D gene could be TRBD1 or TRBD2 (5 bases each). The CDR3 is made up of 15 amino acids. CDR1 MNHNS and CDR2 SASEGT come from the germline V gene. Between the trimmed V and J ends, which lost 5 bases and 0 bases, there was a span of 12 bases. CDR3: CASSPGTASTDTQYF. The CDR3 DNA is TGTGCCAGCAGTCCAGGGACGGCGAGCACAGATACGCAGTATTTT.

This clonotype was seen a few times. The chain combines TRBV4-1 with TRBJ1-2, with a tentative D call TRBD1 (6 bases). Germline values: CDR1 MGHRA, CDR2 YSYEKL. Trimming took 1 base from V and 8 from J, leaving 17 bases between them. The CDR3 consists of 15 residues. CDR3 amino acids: CASSQVSGEGLGYTF. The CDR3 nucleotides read TGCGCCAGCAGCCAAGTTTCAGGGGAGGGCCTAGGCTACACCTTC.

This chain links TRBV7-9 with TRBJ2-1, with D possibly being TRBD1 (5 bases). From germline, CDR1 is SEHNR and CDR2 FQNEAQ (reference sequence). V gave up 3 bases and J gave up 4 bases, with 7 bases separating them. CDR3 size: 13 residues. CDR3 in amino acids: CASSLTDYNEQFF. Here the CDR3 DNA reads TGTGCCAGCAGCTTGACAGATTACAATGAGCAGTTCTTC.

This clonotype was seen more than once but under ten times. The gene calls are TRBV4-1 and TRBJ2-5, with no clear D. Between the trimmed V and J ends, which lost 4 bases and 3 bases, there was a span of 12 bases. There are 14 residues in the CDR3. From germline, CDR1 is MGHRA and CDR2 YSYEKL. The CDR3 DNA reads TGCGCCAGCAGCCCGCTGCCAGGAGAAGAGACCCAGTACTTC. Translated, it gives CASSPLPGEETQYF.

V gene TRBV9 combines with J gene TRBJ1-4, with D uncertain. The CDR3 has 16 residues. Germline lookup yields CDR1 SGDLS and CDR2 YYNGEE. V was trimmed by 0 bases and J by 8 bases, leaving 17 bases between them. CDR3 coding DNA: TGTGCCAGCAGCGTAGAAGTCGCCGGGGTCGAGGAAAAACTGTTTTTT. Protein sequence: CASSVEVAGVEEKLFF. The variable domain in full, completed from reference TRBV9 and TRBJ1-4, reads DSGVTQTPKHLITATGQRVTLRCSPRSGDLSVYWYQQSLDQGLQFLIQYYNGEERAKGNILERFSAQQFPDLHSELNLSSLELGDSALYFCASSVEVAGVEEKLFFGSGTQLSVL.

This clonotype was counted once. For the CDR3, the DNA is TGCGCCAGCAGCCAAGATGCAAGGGGTTATTCACCCCTCCACTTT. Translation: CASSQDARGYSPLHF. J is TRBJ1-6 and V is TRBV4-1; D is perhaps TRBD1 (5 bases). The CDR3 runs 15 residues. Looked up from germline, CDR1 is MGHRA and CDR2 is YSYEKL. V was cut by 0 bases and J by 8 bases, with 11 bases left in between.

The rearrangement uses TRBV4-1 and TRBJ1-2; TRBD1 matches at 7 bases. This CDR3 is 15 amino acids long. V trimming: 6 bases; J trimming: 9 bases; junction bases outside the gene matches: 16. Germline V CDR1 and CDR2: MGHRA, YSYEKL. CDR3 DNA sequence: TGCGCCAGCAGGCTTACAGGGGAGAAATCCGCACGCTACACCTTC. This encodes CASRLTGEKSARYTF.

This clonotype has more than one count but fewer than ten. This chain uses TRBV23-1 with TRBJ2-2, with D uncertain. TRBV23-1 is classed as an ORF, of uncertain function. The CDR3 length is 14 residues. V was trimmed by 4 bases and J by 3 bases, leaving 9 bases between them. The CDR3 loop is CASSRPPYTGELFF. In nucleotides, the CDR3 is TGCGCCAGCAGTCGCCCTCCGTACACCGGGGAGCTGTTTTTT.